This entry is about one T cell receptor beta chain. Its antigen is as yet unknown. The V and J ends lost 3 bases and 6 bases, in that order; junction bases with no gene match: 12. Germline CDR1 and CDR2: SGHTA and FQGNSA. This CDR3 has 16 residues. This specimen belongs to a study of T cells in localized non-small cell lung cancer. The study, taken as a whole, reports: Among the top 100 tumor clones, a median about 60 appeared in adjacent lung. Of the tissues analyzed, uninvolved adjacent lung showed maximal T cell clonality, greater than tumor.

Some clones are missing from TCRdb's copy, which holds only in-frame ones; the method was immunoSEQ multiplex PCR. This repertoire shows under 8,000 clones, roughly 92% found once; its top ten account for 2.9%. This receptor was obtained from a woman between 35 and 70 years old with stage I lung adenocarcinoma. The starting material was peripheral blood, obtained before any cancer treatment. This chain uses TRBV7-2 with TRBJ2-7; 9 nucleotides agree with TRBD2. The CDR3 DNA reads as TGTGCCAGCAGCTTGGCGCGGGAGGGCCAGAGGTCCGAGCAGTACTTC. Amino acids: CASSLAREGQRSEQYF.